Listed here are 8 T cell receptor beta chains from one sample, sequenced in a study of T cell changes during pregnancy in multiple sclerosis. Sequencing was performed with immunoSEQ multiplex PCR; in TCRdb, only in-frame clones are kept and a portion is missing. The sample has about 75,000 clones, 85% to 95% seen once; the top ten hold around 0.41%. The material sequenced was CD4+ T cells from peripheral blood mononuclear cells, taken before pregnancy. These receptors were taken from a female donor with multiple sclerosis, enrolled in a pregnancy study.

This clone has a single count. The chain has TRBV18 and TRBJ2-3; 8 nucleotides agree with TRBD1. V trimming: 8 bases; J trimming: 4 bases; junction bases outside the gene matches: 11. Germline-derived CDR1 and CDR2 are KGHSH and LQKENI. This CDR3 comprises 15 residues. The CDR3 nucleotides read TGTGCCAGCGCCATGCCGACAGGGGCCGCAGATACGCAGTATTTT. Its translation: CASAMPTGAADTQYF. The whole variable domain, remainder taken from reference TRBV18 and TRBJ2-3, is NAGVMQNPRHLVRRRGQEARLRCSPMKGHSHVYWYRQLPEEGLKFMVYLQKENIIDESGMPKERFSAEFPKEGPSILRIQQVVRGDSAAYFCASAMPTGAADTQYFGPGTRLTVL.

V usage is TRBV30 and J usage is TRBJ2-2; TRBD2 agrees at 7 bases. Per the germline V gene, CDR1 is GTSNPN and CDR2 is SVGIG (reference sequence). V dropped 0 bases and J dropped 5; count of bases not matched to a gene: 3. CDR3 length equals 14 residues. The CDR3 DNA reads as TGTGCCTGGAGTGTACTCGGGGGGACCGGGGAGCTGTTTTTT. It translates to CAWSVLGGTGELFF.

The chain employs TRBV9 and TRBJ1-4; D uncertain. Per the germline V gene, CDR1 is SGDLS and CDR2 is YYNGEE. This CDR3 is 15 amino acids long. V lost 3 bases, J lost 2 bases, and 11 bases lay in between. The CDR3 is CASSAPGVTNEKLFF. The CDR3 bases are TGTGCCAGCAGCGCGCCAGGCGTTACTAATGAAAAACTGTTTTTT.

The chain joins TRBV13 to TRBJ2-1; 8 positions match TRBD2. Germline V CDR1 and CDR2: PRHDT, FYEKMQ (reference sequence). This CDR3 is built from 16 residues. V lost 4 bases and J lost 4; bases outside the gene matches: 9. The CDR3: CASSSGGTGLYNEQFF. The CDR3 DNA sequence: TGTGCCAGCAGCTCGGGGGGGACGGGGCTTTACAATGAGCAGTTCTTC.

This clone was recorded only once. V gene TRBV7-3 combines with J gene TRBJ1-1; no reliable D call. The CDR3 is made up of 13 amino acids. Deletions cut 1 base from V and 1 base from J, with 4 bases between. The germline gives CDR1 SGHTA, CDR2 FQGTGA. As DNA, the CDR3 is TGTGCCAGCAGCTTAATCAGGAACACTGAAGCTTTCTTT. It translates to CASSLIRNTEAFF. Based on the CDR3 plus reference TRBV7-3 and TRBJ1-1, the full variable domain is GAGVSQTPSNKVTEKGKYVELRCDPISGHTALYWYRQSLGQGPEFLIYFQGTGAADDSGLPNDRFFAVRPEGSVSTLKIQRTERGDSAVYLCASSLIRNTEAFFGQGTRLTVV.

Written as DNA, the CDR3 is TGTGCCAGCAGCTACCGGGTCACCAATTACGAGCAGTACTTC. Residues: CASSYRVTNYEQYF. The chain uses TRBV7-8 and TRBJ2-7; D ambiguous. V gave up 4 bases and J gave up 4 bases, with 14 bases separating them. Germline CDR1 reads SGHVS; CDR2 reads FQNEAQ. The CDR3 sequence is 14 residues long.

This clone was seen a few times. This chain connects TRBV30 to TRBJ1-2; no clear D gene. CDR1 GTSNPN and CDR2 SVGIG come from the germline V gene (reference sequence). V shed 5 bases and J shed 8 bases, with 12 bases lying between them. There are 11 residues in the CDR3. CDR3 protein: CAWGRPGGYTF. CDR3 sequence (DNA): TGTGCCTGGGGCAGACCGGGAGGCTACACCTTC.

J is TRBJ1-5 and V is TRBV19; possible D gene TRBD1, 6 bases. The germline V gene has CDR1 LNHDA and CDR2 SQIVND (reference sequence). The CDR3 is 14 amino acids. V was clipped by 2 bases and J by 7 bases, with 12 bases between them. CDR3 loop: CASSIFKGHQPQHF. The CDR3 region has the DNA TGTGCCAGTAGTATATTTAAGGGACACCAGCCCCAGCATTTT.